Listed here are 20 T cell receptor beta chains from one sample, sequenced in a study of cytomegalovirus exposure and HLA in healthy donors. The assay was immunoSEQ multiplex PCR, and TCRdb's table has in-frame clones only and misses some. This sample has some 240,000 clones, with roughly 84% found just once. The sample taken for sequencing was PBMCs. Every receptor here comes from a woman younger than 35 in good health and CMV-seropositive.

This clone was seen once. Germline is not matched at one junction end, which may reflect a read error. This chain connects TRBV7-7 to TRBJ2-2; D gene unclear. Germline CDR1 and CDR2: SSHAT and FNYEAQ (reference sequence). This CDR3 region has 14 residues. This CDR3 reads CASSPQLNTGELFF. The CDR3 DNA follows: TGTGCTAGCAGCCCTCAACTAAACACCGGGGAGCTGTTTTTT. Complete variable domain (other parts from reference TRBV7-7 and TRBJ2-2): GAGVSQSPRYKVTKRGQDVTLRCDPISSHATLYWYQQALGQGPEFLTYFNYEAQPDKSGLPSDRFSAERPEGSISTLTIQRTEQRDSAMYRCASSPQLNTGELFFGEGSRLTVL.

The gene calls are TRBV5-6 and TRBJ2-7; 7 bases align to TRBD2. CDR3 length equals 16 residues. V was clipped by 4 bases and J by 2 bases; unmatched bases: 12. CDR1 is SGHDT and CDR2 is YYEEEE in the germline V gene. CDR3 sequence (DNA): TGTGCCAGCAGCCCCGACTTGGGCGGGGGAACCTACGAGCAGTACTTC. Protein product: CASSPDLGGGTYEQYF.

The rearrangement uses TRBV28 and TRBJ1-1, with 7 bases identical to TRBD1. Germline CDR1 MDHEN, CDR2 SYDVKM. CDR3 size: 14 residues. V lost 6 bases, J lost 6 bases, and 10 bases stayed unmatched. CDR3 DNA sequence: TGTGCCAGCAGAGTGACAGGGCTGGTGGCTGAAGCTTTCTTT. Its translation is CASRVTGLVAEAFF.

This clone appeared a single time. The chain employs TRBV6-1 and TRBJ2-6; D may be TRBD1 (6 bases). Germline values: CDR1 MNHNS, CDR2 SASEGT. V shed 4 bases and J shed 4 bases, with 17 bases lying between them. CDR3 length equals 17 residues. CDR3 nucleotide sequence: TGTGCCAGCAGTGGTAACCCTACAGGGAGCGGGGCCAACGTCCTGACTTTC. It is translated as CASSGNPTGSGANVLTF.

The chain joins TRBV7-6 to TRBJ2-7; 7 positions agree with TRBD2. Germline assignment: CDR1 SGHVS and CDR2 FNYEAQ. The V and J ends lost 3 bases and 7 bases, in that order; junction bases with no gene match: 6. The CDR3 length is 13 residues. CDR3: CASSLGGFGEQYF. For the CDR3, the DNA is TGTGCCAGCAGCTTGGGGGGGTTCGGAGAGCAGTACTTC. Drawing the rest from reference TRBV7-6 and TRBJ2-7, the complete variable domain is GAGVSQSPRYKVTKRGQDVALRCDPISGHVSLYWYRQALGQGPEFLTYFNYEAQQDKSGLPNDRFSAERPEGSISTLTIQRTEQRDSAMYRCASSLGGFGEQYFGPGTRLTVT.

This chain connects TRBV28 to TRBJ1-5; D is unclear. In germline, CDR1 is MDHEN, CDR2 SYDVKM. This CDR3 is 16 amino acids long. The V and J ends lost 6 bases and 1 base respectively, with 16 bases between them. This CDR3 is CASRDPQFGSNQPQHF. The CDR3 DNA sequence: TGTGCCAGCAGAGACCCGCAATTCGGGAGCAATCAGCCCCAGCATTTT.

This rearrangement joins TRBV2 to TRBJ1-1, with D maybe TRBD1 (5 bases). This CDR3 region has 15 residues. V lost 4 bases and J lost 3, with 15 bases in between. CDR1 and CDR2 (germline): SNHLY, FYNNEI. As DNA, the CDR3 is TGTGCCAGCAGTGCCGGGGCGGGGTTGGACACTGAAGCTTTCTTT. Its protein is CASSAGAGLDTEAFF.

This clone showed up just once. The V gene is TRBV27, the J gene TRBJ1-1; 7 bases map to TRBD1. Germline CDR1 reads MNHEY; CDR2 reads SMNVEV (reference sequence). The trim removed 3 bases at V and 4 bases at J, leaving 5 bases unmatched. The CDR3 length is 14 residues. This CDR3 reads CASSLTGRSTEAFF. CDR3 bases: TGTGCCAGCAGTTTGACAGGGCGAAGCACTGAAGCTTTCTTT.

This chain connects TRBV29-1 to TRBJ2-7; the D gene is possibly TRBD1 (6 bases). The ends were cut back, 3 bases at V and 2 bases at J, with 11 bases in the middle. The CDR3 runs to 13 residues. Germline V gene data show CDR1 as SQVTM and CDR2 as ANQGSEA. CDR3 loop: CSVEDPGAYEQYF. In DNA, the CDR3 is TGCAGCGTTGAGGACCCAGGGGCCTACGAGCAGTACTTC.

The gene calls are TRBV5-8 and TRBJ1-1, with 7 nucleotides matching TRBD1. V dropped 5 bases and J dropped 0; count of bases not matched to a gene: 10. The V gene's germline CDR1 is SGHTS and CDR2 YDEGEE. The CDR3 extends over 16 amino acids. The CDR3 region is CASSTPGGYMNTEAFF. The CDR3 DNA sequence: TGTGCCAGCAGTACCCCAGGGGGATACATGAACACTGAAGCTTTCTTT.

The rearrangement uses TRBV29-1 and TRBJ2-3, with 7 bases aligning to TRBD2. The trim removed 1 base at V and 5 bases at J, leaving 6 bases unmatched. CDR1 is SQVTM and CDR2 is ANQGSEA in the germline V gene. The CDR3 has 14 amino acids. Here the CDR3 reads CSVEGLAVQDTQYF. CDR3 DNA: TGCAGCGTTGAAGGGCTAGCGGTTCAAGATACGCAGTATTTT.

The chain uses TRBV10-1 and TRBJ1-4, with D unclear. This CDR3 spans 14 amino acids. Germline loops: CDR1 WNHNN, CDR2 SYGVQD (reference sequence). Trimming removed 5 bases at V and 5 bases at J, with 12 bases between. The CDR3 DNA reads TGCGCCAGCAGTTCTGGTAGTTCGAATGAAAAACTGTTTTTT. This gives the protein CASSSGSSNEKLFF.

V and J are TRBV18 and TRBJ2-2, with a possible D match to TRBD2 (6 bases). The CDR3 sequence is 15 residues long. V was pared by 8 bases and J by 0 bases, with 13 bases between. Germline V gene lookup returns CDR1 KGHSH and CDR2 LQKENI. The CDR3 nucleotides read TGTGCCAGCCACGGGAGCGCGTCGAACACCGGGGAGCTGTTTTTT. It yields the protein CASHGSASNTGELFF.

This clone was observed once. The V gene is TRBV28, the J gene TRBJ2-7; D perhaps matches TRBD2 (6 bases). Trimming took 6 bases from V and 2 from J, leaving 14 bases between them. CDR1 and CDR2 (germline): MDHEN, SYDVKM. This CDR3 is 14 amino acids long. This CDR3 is CASSPPRGPYEQYF. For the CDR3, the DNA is TGTGCCAGCAGCCCCCCGCGGGGACCCTACGAGCAGTACTTC.

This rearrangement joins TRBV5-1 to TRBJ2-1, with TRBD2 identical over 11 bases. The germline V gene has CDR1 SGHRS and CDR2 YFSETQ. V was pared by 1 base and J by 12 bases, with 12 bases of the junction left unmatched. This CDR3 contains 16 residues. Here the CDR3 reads CASSLPIAGGPNRQFF. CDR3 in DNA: TGCGCCAGCAGCTTGCCCATAGCGGGAGGGCCAAATCGGCAGTTCTTC.

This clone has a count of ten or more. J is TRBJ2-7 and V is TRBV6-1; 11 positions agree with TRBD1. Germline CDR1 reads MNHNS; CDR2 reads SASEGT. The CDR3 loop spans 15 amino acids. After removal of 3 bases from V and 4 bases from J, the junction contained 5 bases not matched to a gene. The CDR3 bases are TGTGCCAGCAGTGAGACCGGGACAGGGGGTTACGAGCAGTACTTC. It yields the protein CASSETGTGGYEQYF.

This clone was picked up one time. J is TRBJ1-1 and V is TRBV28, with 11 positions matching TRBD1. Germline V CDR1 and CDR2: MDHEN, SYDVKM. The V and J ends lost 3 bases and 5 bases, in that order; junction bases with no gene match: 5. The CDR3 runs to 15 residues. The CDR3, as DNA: TGTGCCAGCAGTTTTATGGACAGGGGGCCAACTGAAGCTTTCTTT. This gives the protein CASSFMDRGPTEAFF. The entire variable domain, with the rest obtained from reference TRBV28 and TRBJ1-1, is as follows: DVKVTQSSRYLVKRTGEKVFLECVQDMDHENMFWYRQDPGLGLRLIYFSYDVKMKEKGDIPEGYSVSREKKERFSLILESASTNQTSMYLCASSFMDRGPTEAFFGQGTRLTVV.

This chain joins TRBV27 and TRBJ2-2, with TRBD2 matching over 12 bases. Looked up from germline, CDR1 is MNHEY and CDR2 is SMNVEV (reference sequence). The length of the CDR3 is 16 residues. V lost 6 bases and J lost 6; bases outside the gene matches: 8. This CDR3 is CASRILTSGSSGELFF. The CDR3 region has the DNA TGTGCCAGCAGAATCCTGACTAGCGGGAGCTCCGGGGAGCTGTTTTTT.

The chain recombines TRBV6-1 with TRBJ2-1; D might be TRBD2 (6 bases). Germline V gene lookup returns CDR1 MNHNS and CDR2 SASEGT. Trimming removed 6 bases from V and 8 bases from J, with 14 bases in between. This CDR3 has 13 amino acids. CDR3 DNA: TGTGCCAGCAGCAGACGGGAGAGCTATGAGCAGTTCTTC. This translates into CASSRRESYEQFF.

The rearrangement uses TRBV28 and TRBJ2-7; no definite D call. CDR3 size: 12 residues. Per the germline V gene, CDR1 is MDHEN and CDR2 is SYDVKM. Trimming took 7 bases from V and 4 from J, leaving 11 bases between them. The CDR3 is CASTHSAYEQYF. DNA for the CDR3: TGTGCCAGCACCCACTCCGCTTACGAGCAGTACTTC.